Each of the 15 T cell receptor beta chains below was sequenced from the same sample in a study of post-analysis software for immune sequencing data. Their recognized antigens are unknown. cDNA libraries of TCR beta carried unique molecular identifiers. From the PCR reads, TCRdb called clonotypes with MiXCR, one entry per CDR3 protein. The table records around 700,000 distinct CDR3 sequences, approximately 59% of them present only once. General study points: In patients, a few TRBV segments were more frequent than in controls, with TRBV5-6, TRBV5-1 and TRBV20-1 among them.

Sequencing input: blood. Receptors were obtained from a girl aged 2 to 10 with multiple sclerosis.

The chain carries TRBV29-1 and TRBJ2-4, with D maybe TRBD2 (7 bases). The CDR3 runs 14 residues. V was pared by 5 bases and J by 8 bases, with 19 bases between. From germline, CDR1 is SQVTM and CDR2 ANQGSEA. In DNA form, the CDR3 reads TGCAGCGTTTCCAACCCCAGGGAGGGGGACATTCAGTACTTC. Translating it yields CSVSNPREGDIQYF.

The chain has TRBV29-1 and TRBJ2-3, with 10 bases aligning to TRBD2. The CDR3 is 16 amino acids. From germline, CDR1 is SQVTM and CDR2 ANQGSEA. V trimming: 3 bases; J trimming: 6 bases; junction bases outside the gene matches: 12. The CDR3 here is CSVELLLAGEADTQYF. The CDR3 DNA reads TGCAGCGTTGAGCTACTTCTAGCGGGGGAGGCGGATACGCAGTATTTT.

The chain couples TRBV10-3 to TRBJ1-6; D gene ambiguous. CDR1 and CDR2 (germline): ENHRY, SYGVKD. The CDR3 is 17 amino acids. V was shortened by 10 bases and J by 7 bases, with 26 bases between the two germline ends. As DNA, the CDR3 is TGTGCCACTAATAAAAACGGAATCGTAGCACAAAATTCACCCCTCCACTTT. Its translation: CATNKNGIVAQNSPLHF.

This clonotype was counted a few times. This chain links TRBV7-2 with TRBJ2-4, with TRBD1 identical over 9 bases. Germline V CDR1 and CDR2: SGHTA, FQGNSA. The CDR3 totals 20 residues. V lost 4 bases and J lost 5; bases outside the gene matches: 21. The CDR3 DNA is TGTGCCAGCAGCTCTTCCCCCCTCCGAAGGGGACAGGGAGTCGAAAACATTCAGTACTTC. It codes for CASSSSPLRRGQGVENIQYF.

The chain joins TRBV5-1 to TRBJ2-1, with 7 bases matching TRBD1. Germline CDR1 SGHRS, CDR2 YFSETQ. V lost 4 bases to trimming and J lost 14 bases; unmatched junction nucleotides: 24. The CDR3 sequence is 17 residues long. The CDR3 DNA sequence: TGCGCCAGCAGCCCACCGGTGAGGGGGCGCGAAGAGGCCATAAAGTTCTTC. Protein sequence: CASSPPVRGREEAIKFF.

The chain has TRBV29-1 and TRBJ2-1; tentative D call: TRBD2 (5 bases). V shed 4 bases and J shed 5 bases, with 15 bases lying between them. From germline, CDR1 is SQVTM and CDR2 ANQGSEA. CDR3 length: 14 amino acids. CDR3 region: CSVGYGVGNNEQFF. The CDR3, as DNA: TGCAGCGTTGGGTACGGGGTGGGGAACAATGAGCAGTTCTTC.

The chain carries TRBV5-1 and TRBJ1-2; tentatively, D is TRBD1 (5 bases). In germline, CDR1 is SGHRS, CDR2 YFSETQ. Between the trimmed V and J ends, which lost 3 bases and 4 bases, there was a span of 13 bases. The length of the CDR3 is 14 residues. The CDR3 loop reads CASSSGDDTYGYTF. The CDR3 DNA is TGCGCCAGCAGCTCGGGGGACGACACCTATGGCTACACCTTC. The whole variable domain, filled in from reference TRBV5-1 and TRBJ1-2, reads KAGVTQTPRYLIKTRGQQVTLSCSPISGHRSVSWYQQTPGQGLQFLFEYFSETQRNKGNFPGRFSGRQFSNSRSEMNVSTLELGDSALYLCASSSGDDTYGYTFGSGTRLTVV.

This chain connects TRBV29-1 to TRBJ2-3, with unresolved D. V gave up 1 base and J gave up 2 bases, with 10 bases separating them. Per germline, CDR1 SQVTM and CDR2 ANQGSEA. The CDR3 spans 14 residues. The DNA of the CDR3 is TGCAGCGTTGAAGGGCAGAGACACACAGATACGCAGTATTTT. This gives the protein CSVEGQRHTDTQYF.

The J gene is TRBJ2-7, the V gene TRBV7-9; no firm D call. Between the trimmed V and J ends, which lost 3 bases and 7 bases, there was a span of 10 bases. The CDR3 contains 12 residues. Germline CDR1 is SEHNR and CDR2 is FQNEAQ (reference sequence). The CDR3 DNA follows: TGTGCCAGCAGCTTTTTCCCCAGGGAGCAGTACTTC. This translates into CASSFFPREQYF.

The chain recombines TRBV7-7 with TRBJ2-7; D is uncertain. V lost 5 bases to trimming and J lost 0 bases, with 8 bases between them. Germline-derived CDR1 and CDR2 are SSHAT and FNYEAQ (reference sequence). This CDR3 is built from 13 residues. CDR3 DNA sequence: TGTGCCAGCAGCAAGACTCCCTCCTACGAGCAGTACTTC. This codes for CASSKTPSYEQYF.

This clonotype came up a few times. The chain employs TRBV20-1 and TRBJ2-3, with D hard to call. V lost 0 bases, J lost 7 bases, and 5 bases lay in between. The CDR3 length is 11 residues. CDR1 DFQATT and CDR2 SNEGSKA come from the germline V gene (reference sequence). The CDR3 DNA follows: TGCAGTGCTAGAGAAGGAAATACGCAGTATTTT. Protein: CSAREGNTQYF.

The sample holds a few counts of this clonotype. The chain carries TRBV29-1 and TRBJ1-2; no reliable D call. CDR3 length: 13 amino acids. Between the trimmed V and J ends, which lost 4 bases and 7 bases, there was a span of 16 bases. Germline V CDR1 and CDR2: SQVTM, ANQGSEA. DNA for the CDR3: TGCAGCGTTGTGATGGAACAGTGGACTGGCTACACCTTC. This encodes CSVVMEQWTGYTF.

This clonotype was recorded a few times. CDR3 sequence: CSARIRDSYGYTF. The CDR3 nucleotides read TGCAGTGCTAGAATCCGGGACAGCTATGGCTACACCTTC. The rearrangement joins TRBV20-1 to TRBJ1-2; TRBD1 matches 7 bases. The ends lost 2 bases at V and 4 bases at J; junction bases unmatched: 4. The CDR3 loop spans 13 amino acids. Per germline, CDR1 DFQATT and CDR2 SNEGSKA (reference sequence).

This clonotype has more than one count but fewer than ten. The rearrangement joins TRBV12-3 or TRBV12-4 to TRBJ2-1; no clear D gene. Deletions cut 6 bases from V and 6 bases from J, with 6 bases between. The CDR3 totals 11 residues. DNA of the CDR3: TGTGCCAGCAGGTGGGGCAATGAGCAGTTCTTC. Protein sequence: CASRWGNEQFF.

This clonotype was recorded a few times. The chain is built from TRBV29-1 and TRBJ2-2; D is ambiguous. The CDR3 is 14 residues long. The V end lost 3 bases, the J end lost 1 base, and 9 bases lay between the germline ends. CDR1 is SQVTM and CDR2 is ANQGSEA in the germline V gene. The CDR3 sequence is CSVEISQNTGELFF. CDR3 nucleotides: TGCAGCGTTGAGATCTCTCAGAACACCGGGGAGCTGTTTTTT.